Each of the 17 T cell receptor beta chains below was sequenced from the same sample in a study of long-term antiretroviral therapy in people with HIV. It was version v3.0 of the immunoSEQ assay that was run at survey level. Measured with immunoSEQ multiplex PCR; TCRdb has only the in-frame clones, and not every one. The sample carries fewer than 30,000 clones, around 81% recorded once. The sequenced sample was unsorted PBMCs, obtained at the start of antiretroviral therapy, before treatment. Every receptor here comes from a young woman with HIV.

This clone has just one count. The chain recombines TRBV5-1 with TRBJ1-5; 8 bases are a match to TRBD1. This CDR3 has 15 residues. V lost 6 bases, J lost 0 bases, and 5 bases stayed unmatched. Per germline, CDR1 SGHRS and CDR2 YFSETQ. The CDR3 coding sequence is TGCGCCAGCACCCCGACAGGGGCTAGCAATCAGCCCCAGCATTTT. It specifies CASTPTGASNQPQHF.

CDR3 loop: CASNGDRSTDTQYF. The CDR3 nucleotides are TGTGCCAGCAACGGGGACAGGAGCACAGATACGCAGTATTTT. This chain joins TRBV9 and TRBJ2-3, with 8 bases identical to TRBD1. Germline V gene data show CDR1 as SGDLS and CDR2 as YYNGEE. Trimming cost V 6 bases and J 0 bases; bases outside gene matches: 3. The CDR3 is 14 amino acids.

The chain joins TRBV5-1 to TRBJ1-4; D remains unclear. In germline, CDR1 is SGHRS, CDR2 YFSETQ. Deletions cut 3 bases from V and 5 bases from J, with 8 bases between. The CDR3 totals 13 residues. CDR3 sequence: CASSSDWNEKLFF. CDR3 nucleotides: TGCGCCAGCAGCTCGGACTGGAATGAAAAACTGTTTTTT.

The chain uses TRBV27 and TRBJ2-7, with no clear D. The length of the CDR3 is 14 residues. Germline CDR1 and CDR2: MNHEY and SMNVEV (reference sequence). V lost 2 bases and J lost 0, with 8 bases in between. The CDR3 DNA reads TGTGCCAGCAGTTTAATTTGGAACTCCTACGAGCAGTACTTC. This translates into CASSLIWNSYEQYF.

The rearrangement uses TRBV28 and TRBJ2-7; a possible D gene is TRBD1 (6 bases). CDR1 and CDR2 from the germline V gene are MDHEN and SYDVKM. The V and J ends lost 5 bases and 2 bases respectively, with 10 bases between them. The CDR3 length is 13 residues. This CDR3 reads CASSQQGPYEQYF. In DNA, the CDR3 is TGTGCCAGCAGTCAACAGGGTCCCTACGAGCAGTACTTC.

The rearrangement uses TRBV15 and TRBJ2-1, with 7 nucleotides matching TRBD1. Looked up from germline, CDR1 is LNHNV and CDR2 is YYDKDF (reference sequence). The CDR3 length is 13 residues. With 3 bases clipped from V and 8 bases from J, the junction kept 4 bases outside the gene matches. This CDR3 is CATSRVTGDEQFF. In DNA form, the CDR3 reads TGTGCCACCAGCAGGGTTACAGGGGATGAGCAGTTCTTC.

This clone was seen just once. This chain connects TRBV9 to TRBJ2-1, with D perhaps TRBD2 (5 bases). Per germline, CDR1 SGDLS and CDR2 YYNGEE. V shed 0 bases and J shed 0 bases, with 19 bases lying between them. This CDR3 comprises 19 residues. CDR3 DNA sequence: TGTGCCAGCAGCGTAGGAGGCACGGGAAAAGGGAGCTCCTACAATGAGCAGTTCTTC. Translated, it gives CASSVGGTGKGSSYNEQFF.

This rearrangement joins TRBV7-3 to TRBJ2-1; TRBD1 is a possible D gene (6 bases). Germline lookup yields CDR1 SGHTA and CDR2 FQGTGA. This CDR3 is built from 14 residues. V shed 5 bases and J shed 7 bases, with 15 bases lying between them. The CDR3 DNA is TGTGCCAGCAGCCCCGGGACAAGTTTGAATGAGCAGTTCTTC. Encoded protein: CASSPGTSLNEQFF.

This chain links TRBV4-2 with TRBJ1-4; D remains unclear. The V gene lost 4 bases and the J gene lost 5 bases, with 14 bases spanning the gap. Per germline, CDR1 LGHNA and CDR2 YNFKEQ. The CDR3 sequence is 15 residues long. The CDR3 protein is CASSLASGSNEKLFF. DNA of the CDR3: TGTGCCAGCAGCCTCGCCTCCGGTTCGAATGAAAAACTGTTTTTT.

V is TRBV5-4 and J is TRBJ2-5; 8 nucleotides agree with TRBD1. V lost 5 bases, J lost 4 bases, and 13 bases stayed unmatched. The CDR3 is 16 amino acids. Germline assignment: CDR1 SGHNT and CDR2 YYREEE (reference sequence). The CDR3 loop is CASSVTGTGGRETQYF. In DNA form, the CDR3 reads TGTGCCAGCAGTGTCACCGGGACAGGCGGTCGAGAGACCCAGTACTTC.

The chain recombines TRBV7-2 with TRBJ2-1; no firm D call. Germline CDR1 reads SGHTA; CDR2 reads FQGNSA. This CDR3 has 12 residues. V shed 2 bases and J shed 9 bases, with 8 bases lying between them. CDR3 DNA: TGTGCCAGCAGCTTACGGTCCGGTGAGCAGTTCTTC. Protein: CASSLRSGEQFF.

The genes are TRBV29-1 and TRBJ2-1, with a weak D call TRBD2 (6 bases). Trimming left V 3 bases short and J 5 bases short, with 17 bases between. This CDR3 has 15 residues. Germline CDR1 reads SQVTM; CDR2 reads ANQGSEA. CDR3 in amino acids: CSVEGSGYSNNEQFF. CDR3 sequence (DNA): TGCAGCGTTGAGGGCAGCGGGTATTCTAACAATGAGCAGTTCTTC.

The chain couples TRBV28 to TRBJ1-5; D unresolved. The CDR3 runs to 12 residues. Deletions cut 3 bases from V and 6 bases from J, with 6 bases between. The germline V gene has CDR1 MDHEN and CDR2 SYDVKM. The CDR3 sequence is CASSFLSQPQHF. The CDR3 nucleotides read TGTGCCAGCAGTTTCCTATCTCAGCCCCAGCATTTT. The complete variable domain, with remaining parts taken from reference TRBV28 and TRBJ1-5, reads DVKVTQSSRYLVKRTGEKVFLECVQDMDHENMFWYRQDPGLGLRLIYFSYDVKMKEKGDIPEGYSVSREKKERFSLILESASTNQTSMYLCASSFLSQPQHFGDGTRLSIL.

Here the CDR3 DNA reads TGTGCCAGCAAAGACAGGGTTTATAGCAATCAGCCCCAGCATTTT. Protein sequence: CASKDRVYSNQPQHF. The chain couples TRBV28 to TRBJ1-5; TRBD1 matches 7 bases. The CDR3 contains 15 residues. The V segment lost 7 bases and the J segment 0 bases; nucleotides outside the gene matches: 6. Germline loops: CDR1 MDHEN, CDR2 SYDVKM.

The genes are TRBV5-1 and TRBJ2-7; D not certain. CDR1 and CDR2 (germline): SGHRS, YFSETQ. This CDR3 is built from 13 residues. Trimming pared 4 bases from V and 6 bases from J, leaving 14 bases between. The DNA for the CDR3 is TGCGCCAGCAGCCCCCTTTTTACTGGCGAGCAGTACTTC. Its protein product is CASSPLFTGEQYF.

The V call is TRBV7-8, the J call TRBJ2-1, with D uncertain. V lost 3 bases and J 0 bases, leaving 12 bases between the germline ends. The CDR3 is 16 residues long. Germline V gives CDR1 SGHVS, CDR2 FQNEAQ. Written as DNA, the CDR3 is TGTGCCAGCAGCTTTCAGGCCCGGAGCTCCTACAATGAGCAGTTCTTC. This translates into CASSFQARSSYNEQFF.

The chain joins TRBV7-2 to TRBJ2-1; TRBD2 might be the D (5 bases). The CDR3 covers 17 residues. The germline gives CDR1 SGHTA, CDR2 FQGNSA. Trimming cost V 5 bases and J 0 bases, with 17 bases left between them. The CDR3 DNA sequence: TGTGCCAGCAGCCAGAGCCCCACCGGGGACTCCTACAATGAGCAGTTCTTC. It codes for CASSQSPTGDSYNEQFF. The full variable domain, with the rest looked up from reference TRBV7-2 and TRBJ2-1, is GAGVSQSPSNKVTEKGKDVELRCDPISGHTALYWYRQSLGQGLEFLIYFQGNSAPDKSGLPSDRFSAERTGGSVSTLTIQRTQQEDSAVYLCASSQSPTGDSYNEQFFGPGTRLTVL.